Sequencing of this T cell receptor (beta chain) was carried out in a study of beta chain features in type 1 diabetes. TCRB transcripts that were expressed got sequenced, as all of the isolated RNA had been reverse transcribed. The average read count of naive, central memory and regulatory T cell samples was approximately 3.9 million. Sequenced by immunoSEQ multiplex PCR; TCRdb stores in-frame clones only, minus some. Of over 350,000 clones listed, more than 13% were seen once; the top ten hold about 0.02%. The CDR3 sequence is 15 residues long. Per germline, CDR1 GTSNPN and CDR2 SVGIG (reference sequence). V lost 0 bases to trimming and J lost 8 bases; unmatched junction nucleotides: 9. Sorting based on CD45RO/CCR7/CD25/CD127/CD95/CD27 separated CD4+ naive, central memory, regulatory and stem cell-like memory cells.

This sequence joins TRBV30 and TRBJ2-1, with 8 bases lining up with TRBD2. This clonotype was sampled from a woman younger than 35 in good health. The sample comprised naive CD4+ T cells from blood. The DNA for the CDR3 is TGTGCCTGGAGTGTTGTAGGGACTAGGCGGTATGAGCAGTTCTTC. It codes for CAWSVVGTRRYEQFF.